A single sample is the source of the 6 T cell receptor beta chains below, sequenced in a study of beta chain features in type 1 diabetes. Study conclusions and caveats: Type 1 diabetes patients had TCRB CDR3s that were shorter (moderately but significantly so) in all four CD4+ subsets.

Their target antigens are unknown. Every isolated RNA sample was fully reverse transcribed, so sequencing captured expressed TCRB transcripts. Clones were sequenced by immunoSEQ multiplex PCR, and TCRdb holds only the in-frame ones, with some missing. The sample consists of 250,000 to 350,000 clones, approximately 15% of them appearing once. Sequenced: naive CD4+ T cells from blood. The receptors were gathered from a man aged 18 to 29 with type 1 diabetes.

CDR3 protein: CATEQGAGYGYTF. CDR3 coding DNA: TGTGCCACCGAACAGGGGGCCGGCTATGGCTACACCTTC. This chain uses TRBV18 with TRBJ1-2; 9 bases fit TRBD1. The CDR3 length is 13 residues. Germline V gene sequence: CDR1 KGHSH, CDR2 LQKENI. Trimming at V came to 10 bases and at J to 4 bases, leaving 7 bases not matched to a gene.

This chain connects TRBV10-3 to TRBJ2-7, with D possibly TRBD2 on 6 matching bases. The CDR3 has 20 residues. The germline V and J ends were trimmed by 4 bases and 7 bases, with 35 bases remaining between them. Germline values: CDR1 ENHRY, CDR2 SYGVKD. CDR3 in amino acids: CAISGGDVWTTPQVEWEQYF. For the CDR3, the DNA is TGTGCCATCAGTGGCGGGGACGTGTGGACAACCCCCCAAGTGGAGTGGGAGCAGTACTTC.

The sample holds a few counts of this clone. The V call is TRBV14, the J call TRBJ1-6; 10 nucleotides line up with TRBD1. J lost 6 bases, V lost 4 bases, and 3 bases had no gene match. The germline V gene encodes CDR1 SGHDN and CDR2 FVKESK. This CDR3 region has 15 residues. The CDR3 loop reads CASSLDRGFNSPLHF. CDR3 nucleotides: TGTGCCAGCAGCCTGGACAGGGGGTTTAATTCACCCCTCCACTTT.

This clone has only a few counts. In DNA, the CDR3 is TGTGCCAGCAGCCCCGGGGTAGCGGGACTGTATGAGCAGTTCTTC. This codes for CASSPGVAGLYEQFF. V gene TRBV6-5 combines with J gene TRBJ2-1; TRBD2 aligns across 8 bases. V gave up 6 bases and J gave up 8 bases; unmatched junction bases: 12. Looked up from germline, CDR1 is MNHEY and CDR2 is SVGAGI. This CDR3 contains 15 residues.

The chain combines TRBV5-1 with TRBJ2-1; 8 nucleotides agree with TRBD2. Germline V gene data show CDR1 as SGHRS and CDR2 as YFSETQ. CDR3 size: 16 residues. V lost 4 bases and J lost 8; bases outside the gene matches: 14. CDR3 in DNA: TGCGCCAGCAGCATTGGGCCCAGCGGGAGTACCGATGAGCAGTTCTTC. Encoded protein: CASSIGPSGSTDEQFF. The variable domain in full, completed from reference TRBV5-1 and TRBJ2-1, reads KAGVTQTPRYLIKTRGQQVTLSCSPISGHRSVSWYQQTPGQGLQFLFEYFSETQRNKGNFPGRFSGRQFSNSRSEMNVSTLELGDSALYLCASSIGPSGSTDEQFFGPGTRLTVL.

This chain links TRBV11-3 with TRBJ2-3; 10 bases are shared with TRBD2. With V trimmed by 5 bases and J by 2 bases, 7 bases remained unmatched. This CDR3 spans 16 amino acids. The germline gives CDR1 SGHNT, CDR2 YENEEA. The CDR3 sequence is CASSPMSGGVTDTQYF. In DNA form, the CDR3 reads TGTGCCAGCAGCCCTATGAGCGGGGGGGTCACAGATACGCAGTATTTT.